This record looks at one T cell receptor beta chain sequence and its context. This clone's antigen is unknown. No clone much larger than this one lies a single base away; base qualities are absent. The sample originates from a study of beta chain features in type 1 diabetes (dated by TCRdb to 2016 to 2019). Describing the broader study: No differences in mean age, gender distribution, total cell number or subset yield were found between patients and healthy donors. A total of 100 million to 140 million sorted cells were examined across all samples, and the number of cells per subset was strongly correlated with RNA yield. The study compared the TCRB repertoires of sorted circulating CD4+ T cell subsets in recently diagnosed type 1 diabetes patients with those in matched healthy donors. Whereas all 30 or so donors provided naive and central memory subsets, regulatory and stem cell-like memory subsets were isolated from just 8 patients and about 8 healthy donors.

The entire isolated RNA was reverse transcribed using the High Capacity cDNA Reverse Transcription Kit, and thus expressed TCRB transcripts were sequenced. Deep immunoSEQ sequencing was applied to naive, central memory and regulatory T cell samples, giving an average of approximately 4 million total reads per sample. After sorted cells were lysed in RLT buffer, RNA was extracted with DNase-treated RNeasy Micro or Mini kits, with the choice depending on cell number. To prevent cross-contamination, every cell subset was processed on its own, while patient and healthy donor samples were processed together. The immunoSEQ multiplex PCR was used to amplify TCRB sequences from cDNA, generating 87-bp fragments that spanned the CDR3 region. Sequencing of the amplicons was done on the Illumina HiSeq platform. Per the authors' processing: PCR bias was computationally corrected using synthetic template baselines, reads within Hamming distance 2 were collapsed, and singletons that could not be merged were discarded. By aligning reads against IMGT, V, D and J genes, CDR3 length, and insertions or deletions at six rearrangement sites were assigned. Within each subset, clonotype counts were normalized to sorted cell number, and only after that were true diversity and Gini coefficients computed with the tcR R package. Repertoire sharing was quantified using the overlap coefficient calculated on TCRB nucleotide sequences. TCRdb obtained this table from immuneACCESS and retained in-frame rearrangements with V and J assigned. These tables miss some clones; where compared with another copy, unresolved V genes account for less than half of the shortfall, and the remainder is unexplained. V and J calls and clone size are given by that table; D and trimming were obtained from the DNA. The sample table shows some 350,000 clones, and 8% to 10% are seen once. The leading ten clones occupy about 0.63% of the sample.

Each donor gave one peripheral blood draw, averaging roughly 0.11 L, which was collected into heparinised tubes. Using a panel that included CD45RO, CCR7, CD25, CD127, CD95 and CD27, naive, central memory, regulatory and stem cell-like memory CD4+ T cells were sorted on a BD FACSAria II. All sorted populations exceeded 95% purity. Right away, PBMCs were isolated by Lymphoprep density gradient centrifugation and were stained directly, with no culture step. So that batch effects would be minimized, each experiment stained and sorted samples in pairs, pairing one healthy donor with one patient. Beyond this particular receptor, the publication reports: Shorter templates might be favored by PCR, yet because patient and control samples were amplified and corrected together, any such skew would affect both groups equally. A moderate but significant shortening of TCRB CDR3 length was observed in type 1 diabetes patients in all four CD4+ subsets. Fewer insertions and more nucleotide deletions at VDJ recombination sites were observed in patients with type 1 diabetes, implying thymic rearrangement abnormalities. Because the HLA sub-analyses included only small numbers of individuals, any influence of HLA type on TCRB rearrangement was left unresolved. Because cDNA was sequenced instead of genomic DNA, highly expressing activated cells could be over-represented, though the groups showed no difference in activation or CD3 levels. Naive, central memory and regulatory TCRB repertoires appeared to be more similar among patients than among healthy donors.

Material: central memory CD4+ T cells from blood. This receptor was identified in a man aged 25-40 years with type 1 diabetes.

The CDR3 amino acid sequence is: CASSPQSDDREAFF. The nucleotides read TGTGCCAGCAGCCCACAATCCGACGACCGTGAAGCTTTCTTT. The sequence joins TRBV6-5 to TRBJ1-1, with no confidently assigned D gene. Trimming at the junction amounts to 6 bases on V and 7 bases on J, and the germline ends lie 18 bases apart. CDR3 length: 14 amino acids, cysteine to phenylalanine. The read is trimmed to its CDR3 DNA, 42 bases read in frame from base 1. From the germline V gene, CDR1 is MNHEY and CDR2 is SVGAGI.